Listed here are 19 T cell receptor beta chains from one sample, sequenced in a study of tumor T cells in aggressive B-cell lymphoma. Using immunoSEQ multiplex PCR, the repertoire was profiled, and TCRdb retains in-frame clones only, with some absent. The table has roughly 4,000 clones, about 80% seen once. The sample was tumor tissue. These receptors were taken from an adult with diffuse large B cell lymphoma.

The rearrangement uses TRBV27 and TRBJ2-7; D uncertain. V was pared by 8 bases and J by 2 bases, with 10 bases between. Germline CDR1 is MNHEY and CDR2 is SMNVEV (reference sequence). There are 12 residues in the CDR3. CDR3 loop: CASRSIAYEQYF. The CDR3 DNA sequence: TGTGCCAGCCGCAGTATTGCCTACGAGCAGTACTTC.

V and J are TRBV6-1 and TRBJ2-7; TRBD1 aligns across 9 bases. Trimming removed 10 bases from V and 3 bases from J; junction bases left unmatched: 7. The CDR3 consists of 13 residues. CDR1 and CDR2 (germline): MNHNS, SASEGT. CDR3 sequence: CATLDRGGYEQYF. CDR3 DNA sequence: TGTGCCACCCTGGACAGGGGTGGCTACGAGCAGTACTTC.

V usage is TRBV19 and J usage is TRBJ2-5, with 12 bases identical to TRBD2. This CDR3 is built from 15 residues. The V segment lost 3 bases and the J segment 3 bases; nucleotides outside the gene matches: 2. Per the germline V gene, CDR1 is LNHDA and CDR2 is SQIVND (reference sequence). CDR3 protein: CASSIRLAGEETQYF. CDR3 DNA: TGTGCCAGTAGTATTAGACTAGCGGGGGAAGAGACCCAGTACTTC.

J is TRBJ1-6 and V is TRBV9; D is possibly TRBD1 (6 bases). The CDR3 has 14 residues. Germline CDR1 and CDR2: SGDLS and YYNGEE. V was clipped by 1 base and J by 9 bases, with 11 bases between them. The chain's CDR3 is CASSVTGKASPLHF. The DNA for the CDR3 is TGTGCCAGCAGCGTAACAGGGAAGGCTTCACCCCTCCACTTT.

About this clone: Other nucleotide sequences in the sample specify the same CDR3. The gene calls are TRBV4-2 and TRBJ2-7; 10 nucleotides agree with TRBD2. The junction had 12 bases not matched to a gene; V was cut back by 4 bases and J by 6 bases. The germline V gene encodes CDR1 LGHNA and CDR2 YNFKEQ. The CDR3 is 16 amino acids. The chain's CDR3 is CASSRPGLANPTEQYF. In DNA form, the CDR3 reads TGTGCCAGCAGCCGACCGGGACTAGCGAATCCGACCGAGCAGTACTTC.

This clone occurred a few times. The J gene is TRBJ2-1, the V gene TRBV6-5, with 9 bases matching TRBD2. The CDR3 has 14 residues. Germline CDR1 and CDR2: MNHEY and SVGAGI. V shed 5 bases and J 9 bases; nucleotides not matched to a gene: 8. CDR3 sequence reads: CASSPGLARGEQFF. CDR3 in DNA: TGTGCCAGCAGTCCGGGACTAGCTAGGGGTGAGCAGTTCTTC.

Points on this clone: One junction end does not reproduce the germline sequence, and a read error may be involved. The chain links TRBV5-1 to TRBJ2-5; TRBD2 agrees at 11 bases. The CDR3 totals 14 residues. Germline V lookup: CDR1 SGHRS, CDR2 YFSETQ. The DNA for the CDR3 is TGTGCCAGTAGCGGGGGGGCGGGTCAAGAGACCCAGTACTTC. It specifies CASSGGAGQETQYF. The variable domain in full, completed from reference TRBV5-1 and TRBJ2-5, reads KAGVTQTPRYLIKTRGQQVTLSCSPISGHRSVSWYQQTPGQGLQFLFEYFSETQRNKGNFPGRFSGRQFSNSRSEMNVSTLELGDSALYLCASSGGAGQETQYFGPGTRLLVL.

This chain joins TRBV5-1 and TRBJ1-1, with 7 bases matching TRBD1. Germline V gene data show CDR1 as SGHRS and CDR2 as YFSETQ. CDR3 length: 14 residues. Germline trimming cut 0 bases from V and 5 bases from J; bases unmatched to any gene: 4. For the CDR3, the DNA is TGCGCCAGCAGCTTGGGACAGGGTGGGACTGAAGCTTTCTTT. Translating gives CASSLGQGGTEAFF.

The J gene is TRBJ2-4, the V gene TRBV21-1; the tabulated D call, TRBD2, remains unverified against the DNA. TRBV21-1 is shown as a pseudogene. CDR3 length: 13 amino acids. Here the CDR3 DNA reads TGTGCCAGCACGGGACTAGCCAAAAACATTCAGTACTTC. This sequence encodes CASTGLAKNIQYF.

The count of this clone is one. The chain couples TRBV6-5 to TRBJ2-5; 10 bases align to TRBD2. J was trimmed by 3 bases and V by 7 bases; bases with no gene match: 8. The CDR3 length is 15 residues. From germline, CDR1 is MNHEY and CDR2 SVGAGI. In nucleotides, the CDR3 is TGTGCCAGCAAGGGGTTAGCGGGGGGTGAAGAGACCCAGTACTTC. This codes for CASKGLAGGEETQYF.

V and J are TRBV4-1 and TRBJ2-3; 9 nucleotides agree with TRBD1. Germline V gene data show CDR1 as MGHRA and CDR2 as YSYEKL. This CDR3 contains 14 residues. V was clipped by 5 bases and J by 2 bases; unmatched bases: 2. CDR3 bases: TGCGCCAGCAGCTGGGACAGGGTCACAGATACGCAGTATTTT. Translation: CASSWDRVTDTQYF.

This rearrangement joins TRBV10-2 to TRBJ2-3; TRBD1 might be the D (6 bases). The CDR3 runs to 13 residues. The germline V gene encodes CDR1 WSHSY and CDR2 SAAADI. V was pared by 6 bases and J by 5 bases, with 12 bases between. The CDR3 bases are TGCGCCAGCAGCGGGACACCTATAGATACGCAGTATTTT. This codes for CASSGTPIDTQYF.

V gene TRBV5-1 combines with J gene TRBJ2-1; 12 bases match TRBD1. V lost 4 bases to trimming and J lost 1 base; unmatched junction nucleotides: 15. CDR1 and CDR2 (germline): SGHRS, YFSETQ. The length of the CDR3 is 20 residues. The CDR3 spells CASSPPNRDRGHLSYNEQFF. CDR3 coding DNA: TGCGCCAGCAGCCCACCCAACCGGGACAGGGGGCATCTGTCCTACAATGAGCAGTTCTTC.

The J gene is TRBJ2-3, the V gene TRBV7-9; 9 bases match TRBD2. This CDR3 has 14 amino acids. With 3 bases clipped from V and 6 bases from J, the junction kept 4 bases outside the gene matches. The germline gives CDR1 SEHNR, CDR2 FQNEAQ (reference sequence). This chain's CDR3 is CASSFASGEDTQYF. The DNA of the CDR3 is TGTGCCAGCAGCTTCGCTAGCGGGGAGGATACGCAGTATTTT.

V and J are TRBV18 and TRBJ1-1; 8 bases fit TRBD1. CDR1 KGHSH and CDR2 LQKENI come from the germline V gene. V was pared by 3 bases and J by 5 bases, with 8 bases of the junction left unmatched. This CDR3 spans 15 amino acids. The DNA for the CDR3 is TGTGCCAGCTCACCTTTGACAGGGGTGGCGACTGAAGCTTTCTTT. This encodes CASSPLTGVATEAFF.

This chain links TRBV5-6 with TRBJ2-7; D gene ambiguous. V shed 0 bases and J shed 2 bases, with 6 bases lying between them. Germline V lookup: CDR1 SGHDT, CDR2 YYEEEE. The CDR3 is made up of 13 amino acids. CDR3 protein: CASSLASTYEQYF. The CDR3 bases are TGTGCCAGCAGCTTGGCGAGTACCTACGAGCAGTACTTC. The full variable domain, rest sourced from reference TRBV5-6 and TRBJ2-7, is DAGVTQSPTHLIKTRGQQVTLRCSPKSGHDTVSWYQQALGQGPQFIFQYYEEEERQRGNFPDRFSGHQFPNYSSELNVNALLLGDSALYLCASSLASTYEQYFGPGTRLTVT.

The rearrangement links TRBV27 to TRBJ2-3; 9 bases are shared with TRBD2. CDR3 length: 16 residues. The ends lost 5 bases at V and 0 bases at J; junction bases unmatched: 6. Per the germline V gene, CDR1 is MNHEY and CDR2 is SMNVEV (reference sequence). The CDR3 loop is CASSGGLALSTDTQYF. Here the CDR3 DNA reads TGTGCCAGCAGTGGAGGACTAGCGCTTAGCACAGATACGCAGTATTTT.

There are a few counts of this clone. The J gene is TRBJ2-1, the V gene TRBV11-2; 7 bases line up with TRBD2. The V segment lost 5 bases and the J segment 5 bases; nucleotides outside the gene matches: 12. Germline lookup yields CDR1 SGHAT and CDR2 FQNNGV. The CDR3 contains 16 residues. The CDR3 DNA reads as TGTGCCAGCAGCGCCGAGCTAGCGGCCTTAAACAATGAGCAGTTCTTC. Translating it yields CASSAELAALNNEQFF. Drawing the rest from reference TRBV11-2 and TRBJ2-1, the complete variable domain is EAGVAQSPRYKIIEKRQSVAFWCNPISGHATLYWYQQILGQGPKLLIQFQNNGVVDDSQLPKDRFSAERLKGVDSTLKIQPAKLEDSAVYLCASSAELAALNNEQFFGPGTRLTVL.

The chain employs TRBV19 and TRBJ1-5, with 7 bases fitting TRBD1. Germline V gives CDR1 LNHDA, CDR2 SQIVND (reference sequence). This CDR3 has 16 amino acids. Losses at the gene ends were 7 bases for V and 3 bases for J; bases not matched to a gene: 12. CDR3 protein: CASITTWTGVNQPQHF. CDR3 nucleotide sequence: TGTGCCAGTATCACAACTTGGACAGGAGTCAATCAGCCCCAGCATTTT.